Shown below are 32 T cell receptor beta chains from a single sample sequenced in a study of response to subunit inactivated influenza vaccine. TCRdb fed the RT-PCR reads into MiXCR, producing one record per CDR3 protein. The table lists 650,000 to 800,000 distinct CDR3 sequences, around 13% of them singletons. The sequencing here drew on PBMCs from blood, taken 14 days before vaccination. The origin of the receptors is a man in his fifties or sixties who received an inactivated influenza vaccine.

The gene calls are TRBV5-1 and TRBJ2-7; 7 bases line up with TRBD1. Unmatched junction bases numbered 6, after V lost 7 bases and J lost 2 bases. The CDR3 is 13 amino acids. CDR1 and CDR2 (germline): SGHRS, YFSETQ. CDR3 residues: CASGGQNPYEQYF. The CDR3 bases are TGCGCCAGCGGGGGACAGAACCCCTACGAGCAGTACTTC.

The chain is built from TRBV11-2 and TRBJ1-2; perhaps TRBD1 as D (6 bases). The CDR3 loop spans 14 amino acids. CDR1 and CDR2 (germline): SGHAT, FQNNGV. Trimming pared 1 base from V and 8 bases from J, leaving 14 bases between. CDR3 coding DNA: TGTGCCAGCAGCTTAGCCAGGGGATCGCAGGGCTACACCTTC. The encoded protein is CASSLARGSQGYTF.

This clonotype was observed a few times. V and J are TRBV9 and TRBJ2-3; TRBD2 might be the D (6 bases). The V gene lost 0 bases and the J gene lost 2 bases, with 22 bases spanning the gap. Germline V gives CDR1 SGDLS, CDR2 YYNGEE. The CDR3 is 19 residues long. The CDR3 DNA sequence: TGTGCCAGCAGCGTAGAGGTGGGAGGAAGGGGACTCCTCACAGATACGCAGTATTTT. Protein product: CASSVEVGGRGLLTDTQYF.

The chain is built from TRBV10-2 and TRBJ2-3; 7 bases line up with TRBD1. Germline CDR1 WSHSY, CDR2 SAAADI. J was trimmed by 2 bases and V by 3 bases; bases with no gene match: 8. This CDR3 has 16 residues. The CDR3 DNA reads TGCGCCAGCAGTGACTTACCGGGACAGCCCACAGATACGCAGTATTTT. Translation: CASSDLPGQPTDTQYF.

This chain links TRBV11-2 with TRBJ2-5; TRBD1 matches 10 bases. The CDR3 is made up of 16 amino acids. Looked up from germline, CDR1 is SGHAT and CDR2 is FQNNGV. V was pared by 5 bases and J by 5 bases, with 11 bases of the junction left unmatched. CDR3 in amino acids: CASSPMGQGLRETQYF. The CDR3 DNA is TGTGCCAGCAGCCCTATGGGACAGGGGTTGCGGGAGACCCAGTACTTC.

This clonotype was counted at least ten times. The chain carries TRBV27 and TRBJ2-7; TRBD1 might be the D (5 bases). The CDR3 sequence is 13 residues long. Germline CDR1 reads MNHEY; CDR2 reads SMNVEV (reference sequence). Trimming removed 5 bases at V and 4 bases at J, with 12 bases between. CDR3 region: CASSLKTDYEQYF. The CDR3 coding sequence is TGTGCCAGCAGTCTAAAGACAGATTACGAGCAGTACTTC.

The V and J genes are TRBV10-3 and TRBJ2-7, with 9 bases matching TRBD2. This CDR3 comprises 15 residues. CDR1 ENHRY and CDR2 SYGVKD come from the germline V gene. The J segment lost 1 base and the V segment lost 5 bases, leaving 6 bases of the junction unmatched. The CDR3 loop reads CAISPQAGGSYEQYF. CDR3 coding DNA: TGTGCCATCAGTCCCCAAGCGGGAGGATCCTACGAGCAGTACTTC.

The chain uses TRBV7-2 and TRBJ2-3, with D unresolved. V lost 0 bases, J lost 2 bases, and 9 bases lay in between. Germline V CDR1 and CDR2: SGHTA, FQGNSA. The length of the CDR3 is 15 residues. The CDR3 sequence is CASSLAGNNTDTQYF. CDR3 coding DNA: TGTGCCAGCAGCTTAGCAGGGAACAACACAGATACGCAGTATTTT.

This clonotype showed up just a few times. The CDR3 region is CASSQDAGRGGELFF. CDR3 nucleotide sequence: TGCGCCAGCAGCCAAGATGCGGGGAGAGGCGGGGAGCTGTTTTTT. The chain combines TRBV4-3 with TRBJ2-2; D may be TRBD2 (6 bases). The length of the CDR3 is 15 residues. Trimming pared 0 bases from V and 7 bases from J, leaving 12 bases between. Per germline, CDR1 LGHNA and CDR2 YSLEER.

This clonotype has more than one count but fewer than ten. The chain combines TRBV6-1 with TRBJ2-1; 11 positions agree with TRBD2. The CDR3 contains 16 residues. V dropped 5 bases and J dropped 6; count of bases not matched to a gene: 9. In germline, CDR1 is MNHNS, CDR2 SASEGT. As DNA, the CDR3 is TGTGCCAGCAGTCTAACGTTAGCGGGAGGGACCAATGAGCAGTTCTTC. Protein product: CASSLTLAGGTNEQFF.

This clonotype was detected many times. This chain joins TRBV15 and TRBJ2-6, with a tentative D call TRBD1 (6 bases). From germline, CDR1 is LNHNV and CDR2 YYDKDF (reference sequence). This CDR3 has 20 amino acids. Trimming removed 1 base from V and 0 bases from J, with 19 bases in between. Here the CDR3 reads CATSRGLNRDTLSGANVLTF. CDR3 DNA: TGTGCCACCAGCAGAGGGTTAAACCGGGACACCCTCTCTGGGGCCAACGTCCTGACTTTC.

The J gene is TRBJ2-5, the V gene TRBV5-1; TRBD2 agrees at 8 bases. The CDR3 totals 15 residues. Per the germline V gene, CDR1 is SGHRS and CDR2 is YFSETQ. The V segment lost 5 bases and the J segment 3 bases; nucleotides outside the gene matches: 9. CDR3 DNA sequence: TGCGCCAGCAGTGACCGCGGGGGGCGTGAAGAGACCCAGTACTTC. Protein sequence: CASSDRGGREETQYF.

The CDR3 nucleotides are TGTGCCAGCAGCAGACTAGTCGTCCCCTACGAGCAGTACTTC. Amino acid sequence: CASSRLVVPYEQYF. The gene calls are TRBV21-1 and TRBJ2-7; TRBD2 was called by the table and not checked on the DNA. TRBV21-1 is an annotated pseudogene. The CDR3 spans 14 residues.

A remark on this clonotype: A read error is possible here, since a much larger clone lies one base away. The rearrangement uses TRBV12-3 or TRBV12-4 and TRBJ1-1; TRBD1 might be the D (5 bases). This CDR3 contains 11 residues. Between the trimmed V and J ends, which lost 8 bases and 8 bases, there was a span of 12 bases. The CDR3 coding sequence is TGTGCCAGCGGACAAGTGACAGAAGCTTTCTTT. It yields the protein CASGQVTEAFF.

The chain couples TRBV5-6 to TRBJ2-3, with 8 bases aligning to TRBD2. J gave up 6 bases and V 1 base, and 7 bases lay outside the gene matches. CDR3 length equals 15 residues. The V gene's germline CDR1 is SGHDT and CDR2 YYEEEE. CDR3 nucleotides: TGTGCCAGCAGCTTGAAGGGGACTAGGATGGATACGCAGTATTTT. Protein sequence: CASSLKGTRMDTQYF.

The J gene is TRBJ1-5, the V gene TRBV12-3 or TRBV12-4; possible D gene TRBD1, 5 bases. This CDR3 region has 12 residues. Trimming shortened V by 6 bases and J by 6 bases, and 9 bases separated the two germline ends. This CDR3 reads CASSGTVQPQHF. The CDR3 nucleotides are TGTGCCAGCAGCGGGACGGTTCAGCCCCAGCATTTT.

CDR3 in DNA: TGTGCCATCAGTGATTTTCTGACTAGCGGGCGGAACTCCTACAATGAGCAGTTCTTC. Translated, it gives CAISDFLTSGRNSYNEQFF. This chain links TRBV10-3 with TRBJ2-1; 10 positions agree with TRBD2. The CDR3 is 19 residues long. Per the germline V gene, CDR1 is ENHRY and CDR2 is SYGVKD. The junction had 11 bases not matched to a gene; V was cut back by 3 bases and J by 0 bases.

Many counts were recorded for this clonotype. The V gene is TRBV5-1, the J gene TRBJ2-1; TRBD2 matches at 8 bases. There are 14 residues in the CDR3. The V and J ends lost 7 bases and 5 bases, in that order; junction bases with no gene match: 8. The V gene's germline CDR1 is SGHRS and CDR2 YFSETQ. CDR3 nucleotides: TGCGCCAGCGGCGCCGGGACTAGAGACAATGAGCAGTTCTTC. Translated, it gives CASGAGTRDNEQFF. The whole variable domain, remainder taken from reference TRBV5-1 and TRBJ2-1, is KAGVTQTPRYLIKTRGQQVTLSCSPISGHRSVSWYQQTPGQGLQFLFEYFSETQRNKGNFPGRFSGRQFSNSRSEMNVSTLELGDSALYLCASGAGTRDNEQFFGPGTRLTVL.

The chain uses TRBV7-9 and TRBJ2-2; D gene uncertain. Looked up from germline, CDR1 is SEHNR and CDR2 is FQNEAQ (reference sequence). The CDR3 is 14 residues long. Deletions cut 1 base from V and 6 bases from J, with 9 bases between. The CDR3 nucleotides are TGTGCCAGCAGCTTAGTGTCGGTATCCGGGGAGCTGTTTTTT. Translation: CASSLVSVSGELFF.

This clonotype was detected a few times. This rearrangement joins TRBV29-1 to TRBJ2-3; TRBD2 matches 11 bases. V dropped 4 bases and J dropped 4; count of bases not matched to a gene: 1. Germline V gene lookup returns CDR1 SQVTM and CDR2 ANQGSEA. This CDR3 has 13 residues. The CDR3 sequence: CSVAGLAADTQYF. DNA of the CDR3: TGCAGCGTTGCGGGACTAGCGGCAGATACGCAGTATTTT.

Ten or more counts support this clonotype. The CDR3 DNA reads as TGCGCCAGCAGCGGACAGACTTCGTCGGACTACGAGCAGTACTTC. Protein sequence: CASSGQTSSDYEQYF. This chain connects TRBV5-1 to TRBJ2-7; weak D call: TRBD1 (6 bases). Looked up from germline, CDR1 is SGHRS and CDR2 is YFSETQ. V lost 4 bases to trimming and J lost 3 bases, with 17 bases between them. The CDR3 runs to 15 residues.

This clonotype turned up a few times. V usage is TRBV6-5 and J usage is TRBJ2-3, with D unclear. CDR1 is MNHEY, CDR2 SVGAGI, per germline. The CDR3 sequence is 17 residues long. The V end lost 0 bases, the J end lost 2 bases, and 15 bases lay between the germline ends. CDR3: CASSYSTFYADTDTQYF. The CDR3 DNA reads TGTGCCAGCAGTTACTCGACTTTCTATGCCGACACAGATACGCAGTATTTT.

This clonotype was observed a handful of times. The gene calls are TRBV7-2 and TRBJ1-6, with D maybe TRBD1 (5 bases). Germline V gene lookup returns CDR1 SGHTA and CDR2 FQGNSA. The CDR3 has 14 residues. Trimming stripped 3 bases from V and 7 bases from J, with 10 bases between. The CDR3 DNA reads TGTGCCAGCAGCTTTGGGGGTGGCAATTCACCCCTCCACTTT. It encodes CASSFGGGNSPLHF. Full variable domain (rest looked up from reference TRBV7-2 and TRBJ1-6): GAGVSQSPSNKVTEKGKDVELRCDPISGHTALYWYRQSLGQGLEFLIYFQGNSAPDKSGLPSDRFSAERTGGSVSTLTIQRTQQEDSAVYLCASSFGGGNSPLHFGNGTRLTVT.

V is TRBV20-1 and J is TRBJ2-7; TRBD1 or TRBD2 may be the D gene (6 bases each). Between the trimmed V and J ends, which lost 6 bases and 2 bases, there was a span of 17 bases. The CDR3 sequence is 14 residues long. The germline V gene encodes CDR1 DFQATT and CDR2 SNEGSKA (reference sequence). CDR3 sequence (DNA): TGCAGTGCGGGGGGTAGGACAGCCACCTACGAGCAGTACTTC. It is translated as CSAGGRTATYEQYF.

This clonotype came up a few times. The chain links TRBV18 to TRBJ2-2; 7 bases line up with TRBD1. From germline, CDR1 is KGHSH and CDR2 LQKENI. The CDR3 is made up of 15 amino acids. With 4 bases clipped from V and 0 bases from J, the junction kept 2 bases outside the gene matches. This chain's CDR3 is CASSRQGANTGELFF. In nucleotides, the CDR3 is TGTGCCAGCTCACGACAGGGAGCGAACACCGGGGAGCTGTTTTTT. Together with reference TRBV18 and TRBJ2-2, the CDR3 gives the full variable domain: NAGVMQNPRHLVRRRGQEARLRCSPMKGHSHVYWYRQLPEEGLKFMVYLQKENIIDESGMPKERFSAEFPKEGPSILRIQQVVRGDSAAYFCASSRQGANTGELFFGEGSRLTVL.

The table lists this clonotype with a few counts. One end of the junction fails to match germline, which may point to a read error. The rearrangement joins TRBV27 to TRBJ2-4; possible D gene TRBD2, 6 bases. Looked up from germline, CDR1 is MNHEY and CDR2 is SMNVEV (reference sequence). The CDR3 consists of 15 residues. CDR3 sequence reads: CASSISGATKNIQYF. The DNA of the CDR3 is TGTGCCAGCAGTATATCGGGAGCAACCAAAAACATTCAGTACTTC.

This clonotype was seen ten or more times. The chain carries TRBV10-3 and TRBJ2-3, with D hard to call. This CDR3 comprises 12 residues. The V gene's germline CDR1 is ENHRY and CDR2 SYGVKD. The germline V and J ends were trimmed by 0 bases and 5 bases, with 3 bases remaining between them. CDR3 sequence: CAISESGDTQYF. DNA of the CDR3: TGTGCCATCAGTGAGTCAGGAGATACGCAGTATTTT.

This clonotype has just a few counts. The chain employs TRBV7-9 and TRBJ1-6, with 7 bases matching TRBD1. Trimming at V came to 5 bases and at J to 9 bases, leaving 4 bases not matched to a gene. CDR3 length equals 13 residues. Germline V lookup: CDR1 SEHNR, CDR2 FQNEAQ (reference sequence). The CDR3 reads CASSQGDTSPLHF. The DNA of the CDR3 is TGTGCCAGCAGCCAGGGGGACACTTCACCCCTCCACTTT.

Remarks on this clonotype: A junction end diverges from the germline sequence, so it may reflect a read error. The CDR3 sequence: CCARGLAGVISYEQYF. As DNA, the CDR3 is TGCTGTGCTAGAGGACTAGCGGGAGTAATTTCCTACGAGCAGTACTTC. The chain carries TRBV20-1 and TRBJ2-7, with 13 bases that match TRBD2. Looked up from germline, CDR1 is DFQATT and CDR2 is SNEGSKA (reference sequence). The CDR3 is made up of 16 amino acids.

This clonotype was picked up a small number of times. V is TRBV6-2 or TRBV6-3 and J is TRBJ2-7; D is possibly TRBD2 (6 bases). Germline V gives CDR1 MNHEY, CDR2 SVGEGT. V dropped 5 bases and J dropped 7 bases, with 18 bases sitting between them. The CDR3 contains 14 residues. The CDR3 sequence: CASSTTGLIFEQYF. The CDR3, as DNA: TGTGCCAGCAGTACCACGGGACTCATATTTGAGCAGTACTTC.

The sample holds a few counts of this clonotype. The J gene is TRBJ2-1, the V gene TRBV12-3 or TRBV12-4; D is unclear. CDR3 size: 11 residues. The germline V and J ends were trimmed by 6 bases and 5 bases, with 5 bases remaining between them. CDR3 residues: CASRENNEQFF. In DNA form, the CDR3 reads TGTGCCAGCAGAGAGAACAATGAGCAGTTCTTC.

This clonotype came up many times. This sequence joins TRBV12-3 or TRBV12-4 and TRBJ2-5; 7 positions match TRBD1. The CDR3 covers 13 residues. The V segment lost 6 bases and the J segment 2 bases; nucleotides outside the gene matches: 3. The CDR3 nucleotides are TGTGCCAGCAGCCACAGGGGACAAGAGACCCAGTACTTC. It encodes CASSHRGQETQYF.